This T cell receptor (beta chain) was obtained from a study of cytomegalovirus exposure and HLA in healthy donors. General study findings and limits: The dataset shows that most TCR sequences were rare, while some public TCRs occurred in many donors. Across donors, presence/absence analyses took sequencing depth to be roughly uniform. Certain sequence variants were highly shared and formed a cluster, and this cluster was likely a sequencing artifact.

The PCR made use of 60 Vbeta and 13 Jbeta primers. Here immunoSEQ multiplex PCR was the method, and the copy in TCRdb shows in-frame clones only, minus some. This table has around 200,000 clones, 80% appearing once. Per germline, CDR1 SQVTM and CDR2 ANQGSEA. The CDR3 has 14 residues. Unmatched junction bases numbered 7, after V lost 6 bases and J lost 0 bases. As for this clone: Its antigen is not known.

Sequenced: PBMCs. This TCR came from a boy younger than 18 in good health and CMV-seronegative. This rearrangement joins TRBV29-1 to TRBJ1-1; TRBD1 agrees at 7 bases. The DNA of the CDR3 is TGCAGCGTCAACAGGGGTGGGATGAACACTGAAGCTTTCTTT. It is translated as CSVNRGGMNTEAFF. The whole variable domain, remainder taken from reference TRBV29-1 and TRBJ1-1, is SAVISQKPSRDICQRGTSLTIQCQVDSQVTMMFWYRQQPGQSLTLIATANQGSEATYESGFVIDKFPISRPNLTFSTLTVSNMSPEDSSIYLCSVNRGGMNTEAFFGQGTRLTVV.